The rows below give T cell receptor beta chains drawn from one sample of a study of vaccination effects on CD4 cells after COVID-19. No antigen has been assigned to these receptors. Some clones are missing from TCRdb's copy, which holds only in-frame ones; the method was immunoSEQ multiplex PCR. The table records about 31,000 clones, around three fifths of them present only once. Sequenced material: CD4+ T cells from PBMCs cultured with SARS-CoV-2 spike peptides, taken after COVID-19 vaccination. Receptors were obtained from a human donor who received a COVID-19 vaccine. Both conserved end residues are part of each CDR3. The D gene is left open where the match is weak. Where a row states a size, it is once, few, many or the class of an expanded clone; other rows omit it.

V	size	J	D	DNA	CDR3
TRBV9	-	TRBJ1-6	-	TGTGCCAGCAGCGGGGGGGGGTTGCTTTCACCCCTCCACTTT	CASSGGGLLSPLHF
TRBV4-1	-	TRBJ2-3	TRBD2	TGCGCCAGCAGCCGCCGGACTAGCGGGGGTAGCACAGATACGCAGTATTTT	CASSRRTSGGSTDTQYF
TRBV27	medium-sized	TRBJ1-1	-	TGTGCCAGCAGACCTTTAGTAGTTTCTGAAGCTTTCTTT	CASRPLVVSEAFF
TRBV6-1	-	TRBJ2-1	-	TGTGCCAGCAGTGAAGGTCTGGGATCGAACAATGAGCAGTTCTTC	CASSEGLGSNNEQFF
TRBV6-6	-	TRBJ1-3	TRBD1	TGTGCCAGCAGTCGTCTGGGACAGGGCAGTGGAAACACCATATATTTT	CASSRLGQGSGNTIYF
TRBV14	-	TRBJ2-6	-	TGTGCCAGCAGCCAAGATTCCGGGGCCAACGTCCTGACTTTC	CASSQDSGANVLTF
TRBV11-3	-	TRBJ1-3	-	TGTGCCAGCAGTACCGGCGGGAGGGGATCTGGAAACACCATATATTTT	CASSTGGRGSGNTIYF
TRBV4-1	-	TRBJ1-2	-	TGCGCCAGCAGCGAAGGTATCAGGCGACCCTATGGCTACACCTTC	CASSEGIRRPYGYTF
TRBV19	once	TRBJ1-2	TRBD1	TGTGCCAGTATCGAAAGAGGGGGCAGGGATGGCTACACCTTC	CASIERGGRDGYTF
TRBV5-1	few	TRBJ1-4	TRBD1	TGCGCCAGCAGCTTGGGCACAGGGGGCAGTGAAAAACTGTTTTTT	CASSLGTGGSEKLFF
TRBV14	once	TRBJ2-3	-	TGTGCCAGCAGCCCTCTCGGGAAGGGGAGCACAGATACGCAGTATTTT	CASSPLGKGSTDTQYF
TRBV4-2	few	TRBJ2-5	-	TGTGCCAGCAGCCAAGATAGGCGGGTCATGGGTCGGGAGACCCAGTACTTC	CASSQDRRVMGRETQYF
TRBV6-5	few	TRBJ2-2	-	TGTGCCAGCAGAGGCACTAACACCGGGGAGCTGTTTTTT	CASRGTNTGELFF
TRBV2	-	TRBJ1-6	-	TGTGCCAGCACTACAGGGACTTCACCCCTCCACTTT	CASTTGTSPLHF
TRBV27	-	TRBJ2-1	-	TGTGCCAGCAGTCCAGCCGGGAGCTCCTACAATGAGCAGTTCTTC	CASSPAGSSYNEQFF
TRBV19	once	TRBJ1-1	TRBD1	TGTGCCAGTAAACCTGGGACAGAACTGAACACTGAAGCTTTCTTT	CASKPGTELNTEAFF
TRBV6-5	-	TRBJ2-3	TRBD1	TGTGCCAGCAGTTCCCGGGACAGAGTCACAGATACGCAGTATTTT	CASSSRDRVTDTQYF
TRBV7-9	few	TRBJ2-5	TRBD2	TGTGCCAGCAGCCCCATCGGACTAGCGGGAGGTGAGACCCAGTACTTC	CASSPIGLAGGETQYF
TRBV5-1	-	TRBJ2-7	-	TGCGCCAGCAGCCCCCGAGGGGATTCCTACGAGGGGCAGTACTTC	CASSPRGDSYEGQYF
TRBV15	-	TRBJ1-6	-	TGTGCCACCAGTACGAGCTCCTATAATTCACCCCTCCACTTT	CATSTSSYNSPLHF
TRBV11-2	-	TRBJ2-7	TRBD1	TGTGCCAGCAGCCAACTCCGGGACAGGGCTTACGAGCAGTACTTC	CASSQLRDRAYEQYF
TRBV6-5	once	TRBJ2-7	TRBD2	TGTGCCAGCACTAAGACTAGCGGTTCCTACGAGCAGTACTTC	CASTKTSGSYEQYF